This TCR beta chain is from a study of cytomegalovirus exposure and HLA in healthy donors. PCR used 60 Vbeta primers and 13 Jbeta primers. Using immunoSEQ multiplex PCR, the repertoire was profiled, and TCRdb retains in-frame clones only, with some absent. The sample carries approximately 190,000 clones, around four fifths recorded once. The V gene's germline CDR1 is SNHLY and CDR2 FYNNEI. The ends were cut back, 3 bases at V and 7 bases at J, with 10 bases in the middle. The CDR3 runs 14 residues. This clonotype was obtained from a woman between 45 and 65 years old in good health and CMV-seropositive. The rearrangement uses TRBV2 and TRBJ1-6; D unresolved. Sequencing was performed on PBMCs. Written as DNA, the CDR3 is TGTGCCAGCAGTGATTCTCGCCGGAATTCACCCCTCCACTTT. This translates into CASSDSRRNSPLHF.